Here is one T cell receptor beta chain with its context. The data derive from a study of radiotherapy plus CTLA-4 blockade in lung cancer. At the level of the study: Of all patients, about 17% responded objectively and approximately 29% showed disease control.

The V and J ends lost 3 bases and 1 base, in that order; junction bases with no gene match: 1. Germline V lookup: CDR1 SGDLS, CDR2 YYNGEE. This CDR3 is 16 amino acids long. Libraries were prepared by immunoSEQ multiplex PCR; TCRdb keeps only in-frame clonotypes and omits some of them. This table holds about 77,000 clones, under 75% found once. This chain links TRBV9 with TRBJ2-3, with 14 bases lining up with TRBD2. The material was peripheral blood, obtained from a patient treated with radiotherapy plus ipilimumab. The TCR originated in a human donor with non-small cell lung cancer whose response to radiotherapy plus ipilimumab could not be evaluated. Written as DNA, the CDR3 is TGTGCCAGCAGCGAGGGACTAGCGGGAGGCACAGATACGCAGTATTTT. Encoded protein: CASSEGLAGGTDTQYF.